These 29 T cell receptor beta chains share one sample of origin, sequenced in a study of blood T cell repertoires in COVID-19. Sequencing used immunoSEQ multiplex PCR; TCRdb keeps in-frame clones, though not all of them. The sample includes roughly 280,000 clones, less than 90% of them seen just once. The sequenced sample was peripheral blood. The receptors originated from a young man with active or convalescent COVID-19.

The chain carries TRBV5-1 and TRBJ2-1, with TRBD1 as a possible D gene (6 bases). Trimming removed 4 bases from V and 8 bases from J, with 13 bases in between. The germline CDR1 and CDR2 sequences are SGHRS and YFSETQ. The CDR3 loop spans 13 amino acids. As DNA, the CDR3 is TGCGCCAGCAGCCTCCAGGACAGCGATGAGCAGTTCTTC. This translates into CASSLQDSDEQFF.

The chain combines TRBV7-9 with TRBJ1-4; 8 nucleotides line up with TRBD1. With 9 bases clipped from V and 8 bases from J, the junction kept 5 bases outside the gene matches. Looked up from germline, CDR1 is SEHNR and CDR2 is FQNEAQ (reference sequence). The CDR3 length is 12 residues. CDR3 residues: CASQGAGEKLFF. The CDR3 DNA sequence: TGTGCCAGTCAGGGGGCAGGAGAAAAACTGTTTTTT.

The chain links TRBV7-2 to TRBJ1-4; D not resolved. The CDR3 has 15 residues. Germline V gene lookup returns CDR1 SGHTA and CDR2 FQGNSA. The V gene lost 5 bases and the J gene lost 0 bases, with 10 bases spanning the gap. The CDR3 region has the DNA TGTGCCAGCAGCCCACCCTCAGCAACTAATGAAAAACTGTTTTTT. This encodes CASSPPSATNEKLFF.

V and J are TRBV5-1 and TRBJ2-1; TRBD1 matches at 9 bases. The CDR3 is made up of 16 amino acids. Germline lookup yields CDR1 SGHRS and CDR2 YFSETQ. V was pared by 0 bases and J by 6 bases, with 7 bases of the junction left unmatched. The CDR3 region has the DNA TGCGCCAGCAGCTTGGTGGGGACAGGGCCTTTCAATGAGCAGTTCTTC. Its protein product is CASSLVGTGPFNEQFF.

The chain carries TRBV7-8 and TRBJ1-5; 7 nucleotides agree with TRBD1. The junction had 2 bases not matched to a gene; V was cut back by 3 bases and J by 3 bases. The CDR3 contains 14 residues. Germline CDR1 SGHVS, CDR2 FQNEAQ. As DNA, the CDR3 is TGTGCCAGCAGCTTCGGGACAGACAATCAGCCCCAGCATTTT. Amino acids: CASSFGTDNQPQHF.

The chain links TRBV4-2 to TRBJ1-3, with D unclear. V lost 8 bases, J lost 0 bases, and 8 bases lay in between. CDR3 length: 13 residues. Per the germline V gene, CDR1 is LGHNA and CDR2 is YNFKEQ. The chain's CDR3 is CASQEFSGNTIYF. DNA of the CDR3: TGTGCCAGCCAGGAATTCTCTGGAAACACCATATATTTT.

The rearrangement joins TRBV2 to TRBJ1-1; D not resolved. Per germline, CDR1 SNHLY and CDR2 FYNNEI. The CDR3 runs 15 residues. Between the trimmed V and J ends, which lost 5 bases and 1 base, there was a span of 14 bases. CDR3 amino acids: CASSFWTGKNTEAFF. The CDR3 DNA reads TGTGCCAGCAGTTTCTGGACTGGAAAGAACACTGAAGCTTTCTTT. The variable domain in full, completed from reference TRBV2 and TRBJ1-1, reads EPEVTQTPSHQVTQMGQEVILRCVPISNHLYFYWYRQILGQKVEFLVSFYNNEISEKSEIFDDQFSVERPDGSNFTLKIRSTKLEDSAMYFCASSFWTGKNTEAFFGQGTRLTVV.

The gene calls are TRBV9 and TRBJ1-4, with D perhaps TRBD1 (5 bases). CDR1 SGDLS and CDR2 YYNGEE come from the germline V gene. The CDR3 runs 15 residues. Trimming removed 2 bases from V and 7 bases from J, with 15 bases in between. The CDR3 region has the DNA TGTGCCAGCAGCGTTGGGGATAGGGGCAGTGAAAAACTGTTTTTT. Protein: CASSVGDRGSEKLFF.

The chain has TRBV15 and TRBJ2-3; 11 positions agree with TRBD2. Germline V gene lookup returns CDR1 LNHNV and CDR2 YYDKDF (reference sequence). The V gene end was trimmed by 0 bases and the J gene end by 0 bases; junction bases not matched to a gene: 20. This CDR3 is built from 23 residues. For the CDR3, the DNA is TGTGCCACCAGCAGAGATCCCGATGTGGCTAGCGGGGGGCGGGAAACTAGCACAGATACGCAGTATTTT. Its protein is CATSRDPDVASGGRETSTDTQYF.

The chain joins TRBV25-1 to TRBJ2-2, with D perhaps matching TRBD2 (6 bases). The CDR3 runs to 15 residues. Germline values: CDR1 MGHDK, CDR2 SYGVNS. V lost 1 base and J 1 base, leaving 7 bases between the germline ends. The CDR3: CASSELGGNTGELFF. Here the CDR3 DNA reads TGTGCCAGCAGTGAATTGGGGGGGAACACCGGGGAGCTGTTTTTT.

This chain links TRBV5-1 with TRBJ1-1; 7 bases are a match to TRBD1. Germline CDR1 and CDR2: SGHRS and YFSETQ. The trim removed 3 bases at V and 10 bases at J, leaving 12 bases unmatched. The CDR3 loop spans 14 amino acids. The CDR3 coding sequence is TGCGCCAGCAGCTCTGAAGGACAGGCGGAGGGAGCTTTCTTT. Amino acids: CASSSEGQAEGAFF.

This chain connects TRBV2 to TRBJ1-1; 7 positions agree with TRBD1. The V gene end was trimmed by 8 bases and the J gene end by 0 bases; junction bases not matched to a gene: 9. Germline V lookup: CDR1 SNHLY, CDR2 FYNNEI. The CDR3 sequence is 15 residues long. The CDR3 DNA is TGTGCCAGCGCAGGGACAGTCACCATGAACACTGAAGCTTTCTTT. Its translation is CASAGTVTMNTEAFF. Full variable domain (rest looked up from reference TRBV2 and TRBJ1-1): EPEVTQTPSHQVTQMGQEVILRCVPISNHLYFYWYRQILGQKVEFLVSFYNNEISEKSEIFDDQFSVERPDGSNFTLKIRSTKLEDSAMYFCASAGTVTMNTEAFFGQGTRLTVV.

The chain carries TRBV14 and TRBJ1-3; D perhaps matches TRBD1 (5 bases). V was cut by 2 bases and J by 5 bases, with 7 bases left in between. CDR3 length: 13 residues. In germline, CDR1 is SGHDN, CDR2 FVKESK. This chain's CDR3 is CASSQSGRNTIYF. The CDR3 DNA follows: TGTGCCAGCAGCCAATCAGGGCGAAACACCATATATTTT. The full variable domain, with the rest looked up from reference TRBV14 and TRBJ1-3, is EAGVTQFPSHSVIEKGQTVTLRCDPISGHDNLYWYRRVMGKEIKFLLHFVKESKQDESGMPNNRFLAERTGGTYSTLKVQPAELEDSGVYFCASSQSGRNTIYFGEGSWLTVV.

The chain employs TRBV11-2 and TRBJ1-1; D unclear. The ends were cut back, 0 bases at V and 4 bases at J, with 9 bases in the middle. This CDR3 has 14 amino acids. Germline CDR1 reads SGHAT; CDR2 reads FQNNGV. The CDR3: CASSLEREATEAFF. CDR3 nucleotides: TGTGCCAGCAGCTTAGAGAGGGAGGCCACTGAAGCTTTCTTT.

This chain joins TRBV27 and TRBJ2-1, with D possibly being TRBD1 (5 bases). The germline V and J ends were trimmed by 1 base and 3 bases, with 7 bases remaining between them. This CDR3 is built from 14 residues. Germline assignment: CDR1 MNHEY and CDR2 SMNVEV (reference sequence). CDR3 in DNA: TGTGCCAGCAGTTTATGGCAGGGCTACAATGAGCAGTTCTTC. The encoded protein is CASSLWQGYNEQFF.

The chain uses TRBV19 and TRBJ2-7, with 9 bases identical to TRBD2. V gave up 4 bases and J gave up 5 bases; unmatched junction bases: 3. The CDR3 spans 13 residues. Germline-derived CDR1 and CDR2 are LNHDA and SQIVND (reference sequence). This CDR3 reads CASSNLAGNEQYF. The CDR3 DNA sequence: TGTGCCAGTAGTAACCTAGCGGGGAACGAGCAGTACTTC.

V and J are TRBV30 and TRBJ1-1, with D possibly being TRBD1 (6 bases). The CDR3 has 13 amino acids. Germline values: CDR1 GTSNPN, CDR2 SVGIG (reference sequence). Trimming cost V 4 bases and J 0 bases, with 9 bases left between them. CDR3 amino acids: CAWTTGLNTEAFF. The DNA for the CDR3 is TGTGCCTGGACGACAGGATTGAACACTGAAGCTTTCTTT.

The chain employs TRBV12-3 or TRBV12-4 and TRBJ2-3; 8 bases align to TRBD2. The CDR3 is 12 amino acids. Losses at the gene ends were 6 bases for V and 6 bases for J; bases not matched to a gene: 2. The CDR3, as DNA: TGTGCCAGCAGACCGGGGGGGGATACGCAGTATTTT. Its protein product is CASRPGGDTQYF.

The chain combines TRBV7-9 with TRBJ1-3; 9 positions match TRBD1. The V segment lost 5 bases and the J segment 0 bases; nucleotides outside the gene matches: 5. From germline, CDR1 is SEHNR and CDR2 FQNEAQ (reference sequence). The CDR3 covers 16 residues. The CDR3 DNA sequence: TGTGCCAGCAGCAAAAACAGGGGGCTCTCTGGAAACACCATATATTTT. This codes for CASSKNRGLSGNTIYF.

The chain links TRBV14 to TRBJ2-3; 13 bases line up with TRBD2. V shed 3 bases and J 3 bases; nucleotides not matched to a gene: 3. CDR1 is SGHDN, CDR2 FVKESK, per germline. The CDR3 has 16 amino acids. The CDR3 nucleotides read TGTGCCAGCAGCCAGCCGGGACTAGCGGGGACAGATACGCAGTATTTT. It yields the protein CASSQPGLAGTDTQYF.

The DNA of the CDR3 is TGTGCCAGTCCCCCACCCAATCGGGGGGCCAAGGGTATAGCCAAAAACATTCAGTACTTC. Protein: CASPPPNRGAKGIAKNIQYF. The chain uses TRBV21-1 and TRBJ2-4; the table's D call, TRBD2, was not checked against the DNA. TRBV21-1 is a recognized pseudogene. The CDR3 sequence is 20 residues long.

V is TRBV10-1 and J is TRBJ2-1; D unclear. CDR3 length equals 16 residues. The ends were cut back, 0 bases at V and 3 bases at J, with 12 bases in the middle. The germline V gene encodes CDR1 WNHNN and CDR2 SYGVQD (reference sequence). The CDR3 here is CASSESIATGYNEQFF. The CDR3 DNA reads as TGCGCCAGCAGTGAGTCGATAGCTACGGGCTACAATGAGCAGTTCTTC.

The chain is built from TRBV7-9 and TRBJ2-5; D ambiguous. Germline CDR1 is SEHNR and CDR2 is FQNEAQ (reference sequence). Trimming left V 6 bases short and J 2 bases short, with 10 bases between. The CDR3 has 13 residues. The CDR3 DNA reads as TGTGCCAGCAGAACTCTTTATCAAGAGACCCAGTACTTC. As protein: CASRTLYQETQYF.

This rearrangement joins TRBV5-3 to TRBJ1-5; D ambiguous. TRBV5-3 is designated an ORF whose function remains uncertain. CDR3 length: 15 amino acids. V was shortened by 4 bases and J by 5 bases, with 16 bases between the two germline ends. CDR3 nucleotide sequence: TGTGCCAGAAGCCTCTTCCGGGGTTCTCATCAGCCCCAGCATTTT. Its protein is CARSLFRGSHQPQHF.

About this clone itself: The same CDR3 arises from other DNA sequences in this sample as well. The chain couples TRBV19 to TRBJ2-2; D is possibly TRBD1 (5 bases). Looked up from germline, CDR1 is LNHDA and CDR2 is SQIVND (reference sequence). This CDR3 is built from 14 residues. With 7 bases removed from V and 0 bases from J, the gap between germline ends came to 9 bases. CDR3 coding DNA: TGTGCCAGTAAGGTGGGGCCGAACACCGGGGAGCTGTTTTTT. Translating it yields CASKVGPNTGELFF.

The rearrangement links TRBV12-3 or TRBV12-4 to TRBJ1-1; D gene uncertain. With 5 bases removed from V and 5 bases from J, the gap between germline ends came to 9 bases. This CDR3 has 12 amino acids. CDR3 region: CASSLRSTEAFF. The CDR3, as DNA: TGTGCCAGCAGTCTGAGGTCGACTGAAGCTTTCTTT.

The chain uses TRBV7-2 and TRBJ2-5; a weak D match, TRBD2 (6 bases). CDR3 length: 13 residues. Germline values: CDR1 SGHTA, CDR2 FQGNSA. V was clipped by 1 base and J by 6 bases, with 9 bases between them. CDR3 loop: CASSLVGGKTQYF. CDR3 nucleotides: TGTGCCAGCAGCTTAGTCGGGGGAAAGACCCAGTACTTC.

The chain combines TRBV3-1 (or the pseudogene TRBV3-2) with TRBJ1-1; weak D call: TRBD1 (6 bases). Germline CDR1 and CDR2: LGHDT and YNNKEL (reference sequence). The CDR3 sequence is 13 residues long. V gave up 7 bases and J gave up 2 bases, with 11 bases separating them. The CDR3 DNA reads TGTGCCAGCACGCAGGGGAGAAACACTGAAGCTTTCTTT. Translation gives CASTQGRNTEAFF.

This clone was counted only a few times. This chain uses TRBV19 with TRBJ1-4, with 7 bases aligning to TRBD1. CDR3 size: 12 residues. Germline CDR1 and CDR2: LNHDA and SQIVND (reference sequence). V lost 8 bases and J lost 8; bases outside the gene matches: 5. The CDR3 sequence is CASYDRDEKLFF. DNA of the CDR3: TGTGCCAGTTATGACAGGGACGAAAAACTGTTTTTT.